A single sample is the source of the 2 T cell receptor beta chains below, sequenced in a study of CD8 T cells in ankylosing spondylitis. TCRdb reanalysed the 5' RACE reads using MiXCR and keeps one entry per CDR3 protein. This sample has about 340,000 distinct CDR3 sequences; about 15% occur once, and the top ten carry 0.9% to 1.2%. The specimen was blood, either unsorted or a sorted T cell fraction (not recorded which). All receptors come from a male donor with ankylosing spondylitis or in good health (not recorded which).

The rearrangement joins TRBV7-8 to TRBJ2-3; D uncertain. The germline gives CDR1 SGHVS, CDR2 FQNEAQ. This CDR3 comprises 14 residues. The V and J ends lost 3 bases and 6 bases respectively, with 13 bases between them. CDR3 nucleotides: TGTGCCAGCAGCTTCGGGCAGTTAGGGGATACGCAGTATTTT. This encodes CASSFGQLGDTQYF.

A few counts support this clonotype. V gene TRBV4-1 combines with J gene TRBJ1-2, with 8 bases fitting TRBD1. This CDR3 has 14 amino acids. Germline V gene sequence: CDR1 MGHRA, CDR2 YSYEKL. The V and J ends lost 4 bases and 7 bases, in that order; junction bases with no gene match: 8. The CDR3: CASSPQQGASGYTF. The CDR3, as DNA: TGCGCCAGCAGCCCCCAGCAGGGGGCTTCTGGCTACACCTTC.